This entry features one T cell receptor beta chain sequence. The antigen is unknown. The sample is drawn from a study of identical twins. Germline CDR1 SEHNR, CDR2 FQNEAQ (reference sequence). The CDR3 runs 14 residues. Trimming left V 1 base short and J 5 bases short, with 12 bases between. The study, taken as a whole, reports: Conclusions leaned on cross-sectional statistical analysis and did not track the same donors over time. Models underestimated TCR alpha sharing (out-of-frame) in monozygotic twins.

TCRdb independently ran MiXCR on the 5' RACE reads; one entry per CDR3 protein. This table has approximately 630,000 distinct CDR3 sequences, 7.1% appearing once. The same sample was also used in a study of yellow fever vaccine responses in identical twins.

The chain is built from TRBV7-9 and TRBJ2-7; D may be TRBD1 (5 bases). Sequencing input: PBMCs. The TCR comes from a young woman in good health. The CDR3 DNA follows: TGTGCCAGCAGCTTAGATCAGGGTATAGACGAGCAGTACTTC. Its translation is CASSLDQGIDEQYF.